This T cell receptor beta chain was captured in a study of blood T cell repertoires in COVID-19. The repertoire was sequenced with immunoSEQ multiplex PCR; TCRdb's copy has only in-frame clones and lacks some. Of about 260,000 clones detected, approximately 90% appear once; the ten largest clones hold 4%. CDR3 length: 17 amino acids. V lost 1 base and J lost 3; bases outside the gene matches: 13. The germline gives CDR1 GTSNPN, CDR2 SVGIG (reference sequence). Material for sequencing was peripheral blood. The V call is TRBV30, the J call TRBJ2-3; TRBD2 matches 7 bases. This TCR was sampled from a man in his fifties or sixties who had recovered from COVID-19. The CDR3 nucleotides read TGTGCCTGGAGTGCCACCCTACTAGCGTTATTAACAGATACGCAGTATTTT. Protein: CAWSATLLALLTDTQYF.